These 10 T cell receptor beta chains were all obtained from the same sample, sequenced in a study of blood T cells in healthy people across ages (dated by TCRdb to the mid-2010s). Library creation used 5' RACE. Sequencing used an Illumina HiSeq 2500. A second roughly 6 to 12 cycle PCR used a sample-barcoded 5' primer and a J-beta primer mix. The public sequencing data were trimmed at Q25 with fastp and processed into clonotypes with MiXCR by TCRdb, which kept only in-frame beta chains. When rows share a CDR3 protein, they turn into one entry using the most common DNA and genes. The table for this sample lists 1.5 million to 1.8 million distinct CDR3 sequences; roughly 43% of them were counted only once. 4% of the sample is taken by the ten largest. The material sequenced was blood. The receptors were gathered from a woman between 18 and 30 years old in good health.

This chain connects TRBV30 to TRBJ2-1, with D unresolved. CDR1 is GTSNPN, CDR2 SVGIG, per germline (reference sequence). V lost 3 bases and J lost 8, with 17 bases in between. This CDR3 comprises 14 residues. The CDR3 protein is CAWRAPKSRYEQFF. The CDR3 DNA reads as TGTGCCTGGAGGGCCCCCAAATCTAGATATGAGCAGTTCTTC.

The chain recombines TRBV4-1 with TRBJ1-5; D call uncertain. The germline V gene encodes CDR1 MGHRA and CDR2 YSYEKL. Trimming cost V 1 base and J 0 bases, with 10 bases left between them. The CDR3 spans 16 residues. The CDR3 region is CASSQVVGASNQPQHF. The CDR3 DNA reads as TGCGCCAGCAGCCAAGTGGTGGGAGCTAGCAATCAGCCCCAGCATTTT.

This clonotype was observed many times. V and J are TRBV6-5 and TRBJ2-1; D remains unclear. Trimming left V 0 bases short and J 6 bases short, with 6 bases between. The germline gives CDR1 MNHEY, CDR2 SVGAGI. The CDR3 runs 13 residues. Written as DNA, the CDR3 is TGTGCCAGCAGTTACTCTGGCAGCAATGAGCAGTTCTTC. Translation gives CASSYSGSNEQFF.

This chain links TRBV20-1 with TRBJ2-7; 10 nucleotides match TRBD2. Per the germline V gene, CDR1 is DFQATT and CDR2 is SNEGSKA (reference sequence). Unmatched junction bases numbered 6, after V lost 4 bases and J lost 0 bases. The CDR3 loop spans 15 amino acids. CDR3 sequence reads: CSANLAGDPSYEQYF. The DNA for the CDR3 is TGCAGTGCTAACCTAGCGGGAGATCCCTCCTACGAGCAGTACTTC.

V gene TRBV7-2 combines with J gene TRBJ2-4; a possible D gene is TRBD1 (5 bases). Germline CDR1 reads SGHTA; CDR2 reads FQGNSA. The CDR3 consists of 16 residues. V dropped 4 bases and J dropped 1 base, with 14 bases sitting between them. CDR3 sequence (DNA): TGTGCCAGCAGCTCACAGGCTCTAGGGGCCAAAAACATTCAGTACTTC. Its protein product is CASSSQALGAKNIQYF.

This clonotype was seen only a few times. The chain combines TRBV10-2 with TRBJ2-6; possible D gene TRBD2, 6 bases. The germline gives CDR1 WSHSY, CDR2 SAAADI. Trimming took off 3 bases at V and 2 bases at J, with 8 bases between the two ends. The length of the CDR3 is 15 residues. CDR3 sequence reads: CASSDTGAGANVLTF. The CDR3 DNA reads TGCGCCAGCAGTGATACGGGGGCTGGGGCCAACGTCCTGACTTTC.

This clonotype was seen more than once but under ten times. The rearrangement uses TRBV4-1 and TRBJ2-7; D gene ambiguous. Germline CDR1 MGHRA, CDR2 YSYEKL. V was trimmed by 1 base and J by 1 base, leaving 17 bases between them. This CDR3 comprises 17 residues. CDR3 DNA: TGCGCCAGCAGCCAAGTCGAGTTTGTCGGTAGTTCCTACGAGCAGTACTTC. Its translation: CASSQVEFVGSSYEQYF.

This clonotype was observed a handful of times. The chain employs TRBV12-5 and TRBJ1-5; D gene ambiguous. Germline V lookup: CDR1 LGHNT, CDR2 FRNRAP. The V and J ends lost 7 bases and 4 bases respectively, with 11 bases between them. The CDR3 consists of 13 residues. The CDR3 loop reads CASAIGENQPQHF. DNA of the CDR3: TGTGCTAGTGCCATTGGAGAGAATCAGCCCCAGCATTTT.

This chain joins TRBV3-1 and TRBJ2-3, with 8 positions matching TRBD1. This CDR3 has 16 amino acids. V shed 1 base, J shed 6 bases, and the junction held 9 bases outside the gene matches. Germline-derived CDR1 and CDR2 are LGHDT and YNNKEL (reference sequence). CDR3 sequence reads: CASSQAHRGLADTQYF. The CDR3 DNA reads TGTGCCAGCAGCCAAGCCCACAGGGGGTTGGCGGATACGCAGTATTTT.

This clonotype was counted only a few times. The chain is built from TRBV12-3 or TRBV12-4 and TRBJ2-2; D not resolved. V lost 3 bases, J lost 0 bases, and 5 bases lay in between. This CDR3 comprises 14 residues. The CDR3 DNA reads as TGTGCCAGCAGTTTTATGGCGAACACCGGGGAGCTGTTTTTT. The encoded protein is CASSFMANTGELFF.